This T cell receptor beta chain was profiled in a study of STAT5B mutations in CD4+ large granular lymphocyte leukemia. Across the study: The CDR3 'QG' motif was associated with a particular HLA allele among healthy donors. The study, taken as a whole, reports: Patient CD4-sorted repertoires looked more clonal than healthy CD4+ repertoires, even without putative leukemic clones. Compared with healthy controls (2/35), patient top clones favored TRBV06 (8/27).

On this clone itself: Its antigen is undetermined.

Only in-frame clones appear in the TCRdb table, and some are missing; sequencing was by immunoSEQ multiplex PCR. The sample has fewer than 30,000 clones, about three quarters seen once. Germline V gives CDR1 LNHDA, CDR2 SQIVND (reference sequence). The J segment lost 3 bases and the V segment lost 3 bases, leaving 10 bases of the junction unmatched. This CDR3 contains 18 residues. The chain recombines TRBV19 with TRBJ2-4, with 11 bases identical to TRBD1. The sequence was obtained from a human donor in good health. The sample consisted of CD4+ T cells from blood buffy coats. Written as DNA, the CDR3 is TGTGCCAGTAGTATCCCGGACAGGGGGCTAAAGGACAAAAACATTCAGTACTTC. Its translation: CASSIPDRGLKDKNIQYF. The whole variable domain, remainder taken from reference TRBV19 and TRBJ2-4, is DGGITQSPKYLFRKEGQNVTLSCEQNLNHDAMYWYRQDPGQGLRLIYYSQIVNDFQKGDIAEGYSVSREKKESFPLTVTSAQKNPTAFYLCASSIPDRGLKDKNIQYFGAGTRLSVL.